Listed below are T cell receptor beta chains from one sample, sequenced in a study of vaccination and CD4 T cells after COVID-19. No antigen has been identified for these receptors. TCRdb redid the calling of the PCR reads with MiXCR, one entry per CDR3 protein. The repertoire holds around 19,000 distinct CDR3 sequences, with around 52% as singletons. Sequencing input: CD4+ T cells from blood, cultured in vitro. The receptors were sampled from a human donor who had recovered from COVID-19. Each CDR3 is given with its conserved first and last residue. A D gene is named only where the DNA matches it firmly. Some rows mark clone size as missing; the rest say once, few, many or name a class of expanded clone.

V	size	D	J	CDR3	DNA
TRBV29-1	NA	TRBD2	TRBJ2-5	CSVVSSGGAKTQYF	TGCAGCGTGGTCTCTAGCGGGGGGGCCAAGACCCAGTACTTC
TRBV12-3/TRBV12-4	NA	NA	TRBJ1-2	CASSFGAVRGNYGYTF	TGTGCCAGCAGTTTCGGGGCGGTGAGGGGGAACTATGGCTACACCTTC
TRBV10-1	once	NA	TRBJ1-4	CASSSDRRGEKLFF	TGCGCCAGCAGTTCGGACAGAAGAGGTGAAAAACTGTTTTTT
TRBV28	few	TRBD1	TRBJ1-2	CASSRSGTGIYGYTF	TGTGCCAGCAGCCGATCCGGGACAGGGATCTATGGCTACACCTTC
TRBV6-5	few	TRBD1	TRBJ1-1	CASSYRGLGNTEAFF	TGTGCCAGCAGTTACAGGGGGCTGGGGAACACTGAAGCTTTCTTT
TRBV20-1	few	TRBD2	TRBJ2-5	CSASSGGGAQETQYF	TGCAGTGCTAGTAGTGGCGGGGGGGCGCAAGAGACCCAGTACTTC
TRBV27	few	NA	TRBJ1-5	CASSSPGSPQHF	TGTGCCAGCAGTTCCCCTGGGTCGCCCCAGCATTTT
TRBV19	NA	TRBD1	TRBJ2-7	CASSVEQGPSSYEQYF	TGTGCCAGTAGTGTCGAACAGGGGCCCTCATCCTACGAGCAGTACTTC
TRBV6-4	few	TRBD2	TRBJ2-7	CARRLAGRTRSYEQYF	TGTGCCAGAAGACTAGCGGGACGAACGAGGTCCTACGAGCAGTACTTC
TRBV27	NA	NA	TRBJ2-3	CASSSGSLSPQYF	TGTGCCAGCAGTTCGGGATCCCTCTCCCCGCAGTATTTT
TRBV30	NA	TRBD2	TRBJ2-5	CAWRGGRETQYF	TGTGCCTGGAGGGGAGGGCGGGAGACCCAGTACTTC
TRBV11-2	few	TRBD2	TRBJ2-5	CASSLNPPQTSGETQYF	TGTGCCAGCAGCTTAAACCCCCCCCAGACTAGCGGGGAGACCCAGTACTTC
TRBV7-7	NA	TRBD1	TRBJ2-3	CASSTGQGDTDTQYF	TGTGCTAGCAGCACGGGACAGGGGGACACAGATACGCAGTATTTT
TRBV7-3	once	NA	TRBJ1-1	CASSVLPNTEAFF	TGTGCCAGCAGCGTCCTACCGAACACTGAAGCTTTCTTT
TRBV2	few	NA	TRBJ2-2	CASSDRRTGELFF	TGTGCCAGCAGTGACAGGCGGACCGGGGAGCTGTTTTTT
TRBV6-2/TRBV6-3	few	TRBD1	TRBJ2-1	CASSPEGQGRVNEQFF	TGTGCCAGCAGTCCCGAGGGACAGGGAAGGGTCAATGAGCAGTTCTTC
TRBV2	NA	NA	TRBJ2-7	CASEGLSFEQYF	TGTGCCAGCGAAGGCCTGTCCTTCGAGCAGTACTTC
TRBV2	medium-sized	NA	TRBJ2-2	CASSEGGTGELFF	TGTGCCAGCAGTGAAGGCGGGACCGGGGAGCTGTTTTTT
TRBV20-1	NA	NA	TRBJ2-3	CSARLVSTDTQYF	TGCAGTGCTAGACTAGTAAGCACAGATACGCAGTATTTT
TRBV2	NA	NA	TRBJ2-3	CASVITDTQYF	TGTGCCAGCGTTATCACAGATACGCAGTATTTT
TRBV6-2/TRBV6-3	NA	TRBD1	TRBJ1-2	CASSTWTGSNYGYTF	TGTGCCAGCAGTACTTGGACAGGGAGTAACTATGGCTACACCTTC
TRBV7-9	NA	NA	TRBJ2-3	CASGGGVDTQYF	TGTGCCAGCGGAGGGGGCGTAGATACGCAGTATTTT
TRBV7-6	NA	NA	TRBJ2-1	CASSLANEQFF	TGTGCCAGCAGCTTAGCTAATGAGCAGTTCTTC
TRBV7-6	NA	NA	TRBJ2-2	CASSYTGELFF	TGTGCCAGCTCCTACACCGGGGAGCTGTTTTTT